This TCR beta chain was sequenced for a study of CD8+ T cells in alopecia areata. This clone occurred a few times. Indicated treatment: oral pan-JAK inhibitor, 5-10 mg twice daily. V was cut by 4 bases and J by 4 bases, with 14 bases left in between. In germline, CDR1 is SGHRS, CDR2 YFSETQ. The CDR3 loop spans 15 amino acids. cDNA reverse transcribed from extracted RNA served as the sequencing template. The data were produced by immunoSEQ multiplex PCR, yet TCRdb's version contains in-frame clones alone and is incomplete. The sample yields more than 150,000 clones, 50% to 60% seen once. The sequencing used CD4+ T cells sorted from blood, collected at week 4, from a patient treated with tofacitinib. The sequence was obtained from a human donor with alopecia areata. The gene calls are TRBV5-1 and TRBJ2-2, with a possible D match to TRBD1 (6 bases). The CDR3 protein is CASSTPQGSTGELFF. CDR3 bases: TGCGCCAGCAGCACTCCGCAGGGGAGCACCGGGGAGCTGTTTTTT.